This T cell receptor beta chain was profiled in a study of blood T cell repertoires in COVID-19. Profiling relied on immunoSEQ multiplex PCR, and the TCRdb table lists in-frame clones only, not all of them. The sample consists of approximately 150,000 clones, around 84% of them appearing once. This CDR3 spans 15 amino acids. CDR1 and CDR2 (germline): LNHDA, SQIVND (reference sequence). Deletions cut 1 base from V and 3 bases from J, with 13 bases between. The sample consisted of peripheral blood. The receptor was isolated from an elderly woman with COVID-19, enrolled during active disease. The chain has TRBV19 and TRBJ2-7, with D tentatively TRBD1 (6 bases). The CDR3 sequence: CASSIAGESRYEQYF. The CDR3, as DNA: TGTGCCAGTAGTATAGCAGGGGAAAGTCGCTACGAGCAGTACTTC.